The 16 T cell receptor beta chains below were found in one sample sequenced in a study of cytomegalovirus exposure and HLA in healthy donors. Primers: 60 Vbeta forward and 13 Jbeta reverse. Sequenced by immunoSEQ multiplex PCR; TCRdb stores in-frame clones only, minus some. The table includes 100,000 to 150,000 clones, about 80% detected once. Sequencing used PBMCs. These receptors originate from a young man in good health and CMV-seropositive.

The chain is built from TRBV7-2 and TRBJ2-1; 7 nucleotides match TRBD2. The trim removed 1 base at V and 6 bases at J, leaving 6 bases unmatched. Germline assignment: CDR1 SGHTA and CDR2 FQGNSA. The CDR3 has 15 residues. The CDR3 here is CASSLGLAAFNEQFF. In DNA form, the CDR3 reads TGTGCCAGCAGCTTAGGGCTAGCGGCTTTCAATGAGCAGTTCTTC.

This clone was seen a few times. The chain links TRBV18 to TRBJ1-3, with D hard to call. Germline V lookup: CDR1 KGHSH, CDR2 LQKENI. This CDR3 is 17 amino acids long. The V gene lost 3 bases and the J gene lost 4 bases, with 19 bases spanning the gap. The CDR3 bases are TGTGCCAGCTCACCCCCTAACAGCCGCAAGGTGGGAAACACCATATATTTT. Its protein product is CASSPPNSRKVGNTIYF.

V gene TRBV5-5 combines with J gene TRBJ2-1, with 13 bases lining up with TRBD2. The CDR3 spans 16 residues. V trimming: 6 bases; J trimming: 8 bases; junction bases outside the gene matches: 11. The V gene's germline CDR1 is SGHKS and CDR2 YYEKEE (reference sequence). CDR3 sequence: CASTRLGTSGIYEQFF. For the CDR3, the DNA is TGTGCCAGCACCAGACTTGGGACTAGCGGGATTTATGAGCAGTTCTTC.

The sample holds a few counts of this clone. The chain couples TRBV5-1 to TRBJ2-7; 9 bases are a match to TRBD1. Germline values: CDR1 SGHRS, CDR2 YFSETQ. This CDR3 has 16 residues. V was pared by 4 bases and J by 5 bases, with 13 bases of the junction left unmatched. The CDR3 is CASSAIPGTGTNEQYF. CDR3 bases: TGCGCCAGCAGCGCGATACCCGGGACAGGGACGAACGAGCAGTACTTC.

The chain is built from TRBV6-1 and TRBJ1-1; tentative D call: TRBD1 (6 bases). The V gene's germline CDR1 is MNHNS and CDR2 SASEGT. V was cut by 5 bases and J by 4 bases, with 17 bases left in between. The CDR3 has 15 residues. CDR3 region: CASSPRSTGLTEAFF. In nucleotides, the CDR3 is TGTGCCAGCAGTCCCCGTTCTACAGGGCTCACTGAAGCTTTCTTT.

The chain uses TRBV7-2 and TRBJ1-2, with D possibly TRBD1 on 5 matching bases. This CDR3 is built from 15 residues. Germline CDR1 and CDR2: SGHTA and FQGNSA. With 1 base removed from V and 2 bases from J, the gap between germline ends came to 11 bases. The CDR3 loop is CASSLGARVNYGYTF. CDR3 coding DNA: TGTGCCAGCAGCTTAGGGGCCAGGGTGAACTATGGCTACACCTTC.

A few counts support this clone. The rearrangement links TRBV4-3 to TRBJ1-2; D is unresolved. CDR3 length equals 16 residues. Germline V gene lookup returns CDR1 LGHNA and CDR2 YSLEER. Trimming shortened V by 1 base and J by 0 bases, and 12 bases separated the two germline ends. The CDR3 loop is CASSQGRAAANYGYTF. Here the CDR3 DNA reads TGCGCCAGCAGCCAAGGGAGAGCGGCTGCTAACTATGGCTACACCTTC.

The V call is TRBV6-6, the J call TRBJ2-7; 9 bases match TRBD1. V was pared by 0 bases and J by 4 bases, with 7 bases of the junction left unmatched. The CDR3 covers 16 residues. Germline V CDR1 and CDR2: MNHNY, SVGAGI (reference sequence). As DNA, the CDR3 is TGTGCCAGCAGTTACTCGAGACGGGACAGGGCTTACGAGCAGTACTTC. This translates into CASSYSRRDRAYEQYF.

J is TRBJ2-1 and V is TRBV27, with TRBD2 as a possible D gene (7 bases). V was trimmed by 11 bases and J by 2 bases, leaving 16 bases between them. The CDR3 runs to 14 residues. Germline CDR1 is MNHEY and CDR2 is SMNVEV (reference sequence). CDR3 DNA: TGTGCCGTGGGGGCTAGCGGAACCTACAATGAGCAGTTCTTC. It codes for CAVGASGTYNEQFF.

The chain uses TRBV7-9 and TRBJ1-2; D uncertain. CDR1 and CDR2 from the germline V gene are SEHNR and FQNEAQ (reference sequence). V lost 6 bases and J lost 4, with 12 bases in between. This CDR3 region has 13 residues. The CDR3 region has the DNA TGTGCCAGCAGTCGAGACTATTCCTATGGCTACACCTTC. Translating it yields CASSRDYSYGYTF.

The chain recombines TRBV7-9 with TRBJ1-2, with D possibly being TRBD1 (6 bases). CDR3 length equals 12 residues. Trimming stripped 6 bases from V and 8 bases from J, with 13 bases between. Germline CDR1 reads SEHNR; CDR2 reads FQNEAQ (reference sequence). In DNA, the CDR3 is TGTGCCAGCAGGAGCGGACAGCAAGGCTACACCTTC. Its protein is CASRSGQQGYTF.

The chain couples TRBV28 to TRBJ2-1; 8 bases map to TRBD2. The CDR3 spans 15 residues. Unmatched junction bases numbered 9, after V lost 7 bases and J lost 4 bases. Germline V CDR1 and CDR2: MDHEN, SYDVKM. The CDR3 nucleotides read TGTGCCAGCATCCAGGGACTAGTACGTTACAATGAGCAGTTCTTC. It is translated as CASIQGLVRYNEQFF.

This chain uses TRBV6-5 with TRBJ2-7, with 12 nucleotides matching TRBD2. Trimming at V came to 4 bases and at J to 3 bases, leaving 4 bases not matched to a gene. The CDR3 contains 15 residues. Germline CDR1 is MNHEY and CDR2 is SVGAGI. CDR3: CASSSTSGRSYEQYF. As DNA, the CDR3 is TGTGCCAGCAGTTCGACTAGCGGGAGAAGCTACGAGCAGTACTTC.

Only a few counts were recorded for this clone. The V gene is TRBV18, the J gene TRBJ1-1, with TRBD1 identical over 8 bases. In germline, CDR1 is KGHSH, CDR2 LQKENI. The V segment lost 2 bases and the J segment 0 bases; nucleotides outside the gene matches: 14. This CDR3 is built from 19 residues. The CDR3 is CASSPSFTGGGVMNTEAFF. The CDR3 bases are TGTGCCAGCTCACCAAGTTTCACAGGGGGGGGAGTAATGAACACTGAAGCTTTCTTT. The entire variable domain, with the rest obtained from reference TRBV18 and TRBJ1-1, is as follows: NAGVMQNPRHLVRRRGQEARLRCSPMKGHSHVYWYRQLPEEGLKFMVYLQKENIIDESGMPKERFSAEFPKEGPSILRIQQVVRGDSAAYFCASSPSFTGGGVMNTEAFFGQGTRLTVV.

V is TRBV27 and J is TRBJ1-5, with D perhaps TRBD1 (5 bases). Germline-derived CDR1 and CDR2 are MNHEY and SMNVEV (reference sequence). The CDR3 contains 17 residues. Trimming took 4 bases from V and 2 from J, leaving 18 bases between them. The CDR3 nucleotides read TGTGCCAGCAGTTCTCCCTCCAGGGTATTAGGCAATCAGCCCCAGCATTTT. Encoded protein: CASSSPSRVLGNQPQHF.

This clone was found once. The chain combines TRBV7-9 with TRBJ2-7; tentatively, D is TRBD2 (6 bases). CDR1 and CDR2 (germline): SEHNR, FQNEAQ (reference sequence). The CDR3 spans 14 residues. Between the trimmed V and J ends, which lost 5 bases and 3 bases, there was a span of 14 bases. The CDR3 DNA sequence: TGTGCCAGCAGCCTAAAACCGGGAGTCTACGAGCAGTACTTC. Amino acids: CASSLKPGVYEQYF.